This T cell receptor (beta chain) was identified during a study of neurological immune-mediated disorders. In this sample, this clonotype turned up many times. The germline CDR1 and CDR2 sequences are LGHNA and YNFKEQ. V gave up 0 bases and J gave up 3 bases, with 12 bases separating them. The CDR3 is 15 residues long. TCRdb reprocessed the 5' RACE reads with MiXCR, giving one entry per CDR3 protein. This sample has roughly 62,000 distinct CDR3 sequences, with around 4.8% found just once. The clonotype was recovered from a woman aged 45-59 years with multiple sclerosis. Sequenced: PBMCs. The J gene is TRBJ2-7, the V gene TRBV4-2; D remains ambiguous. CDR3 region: CASSQDLTVFYEQYF. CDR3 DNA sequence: TGTGCCAGCAGCCAAGATCTAACAGTGTTCTACGAGCAGTACTTC.